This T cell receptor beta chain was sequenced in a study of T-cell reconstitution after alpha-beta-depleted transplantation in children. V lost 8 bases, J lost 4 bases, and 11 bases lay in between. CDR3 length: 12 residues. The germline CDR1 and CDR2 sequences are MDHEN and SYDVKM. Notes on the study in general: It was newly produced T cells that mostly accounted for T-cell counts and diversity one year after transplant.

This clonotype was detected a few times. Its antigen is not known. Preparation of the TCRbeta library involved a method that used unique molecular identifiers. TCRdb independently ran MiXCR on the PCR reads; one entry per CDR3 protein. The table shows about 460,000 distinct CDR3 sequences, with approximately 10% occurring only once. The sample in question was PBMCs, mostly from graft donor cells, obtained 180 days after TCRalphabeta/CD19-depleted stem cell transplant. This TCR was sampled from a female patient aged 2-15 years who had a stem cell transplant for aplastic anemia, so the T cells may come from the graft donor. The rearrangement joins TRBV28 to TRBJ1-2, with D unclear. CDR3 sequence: CASAGSSYGYTF. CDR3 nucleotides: TGTGCCAGCGCAGGTTCAAGCTATGGCTACACCTTC.